This T cell receptor (beta chain) came from a study of molecular identifiers for immune sequencing clone quantification. Study-wide findings and caveats: Effector cells kept over 99% of their molecules in clones above 20 RNA copies, while naive cells kept under 1% there.

This clonotype occurred many times. The antigen remains unidentified. Libraries from naive CD8 cells were generated from about 20,000 to 1,000,000 sorted cells (with 10%, 30% or 50% RNA). Library preparation followed earlier protocols using designated TCR primers. TCRdb processed the PCR reads anew with MiXCR; each CDR3 protein has one entry. The table lists approximately 670,000 distinct CDR3 sequences, 15% to 20% of them singletons. Germline V CDR1 and CDR2: SGHVS, FNYEAQ. This CDR3 has 18 amino acids. Trimming took 4 bases from V and 4 from J, leaving 24 bases between them. The receptor's source is a human donor in good health. Some libraries in this study had Jurkat cell RNA spiked in. The chain links TRBV7-6 to TRBJ2-3; maybe TRBD2 (6 bases). The specimen was naive CD8+ T cells from blood, with Jurkat cell RNA spiked in. The subset: FACS-sorted CD8+CD4-CCR7+CD45RA+ naive T cells. CDR3 sequence: CASSSYPTRHDGADTQYF. In DNA, the CDR3 is TGTGCCAGCAGCTCTTACCCGACTAGGCATGATGGCGCAGATACGCAGTATTTT.